The subject of this entry is one TCR beta chain. The clone's antigen remains unknown. These data belong to a study of cytomegalovirus exposure and HLA in healthy donors (dated by TCRdb to about 2017). A note on the overall study: An earlier analysis of a few hundred of the donors reported approximately 260 Gb of sequence data and 100 million to 120 million unique TCR beta sequences obtained from about 200 million T cells. Roughly five DR-DQ haplotypes were handled as single units for association and clustering because linkage in the cohort was strong. An earlier analysis of more than 450 of the donors used high-throughput TCR beta sequencing to judge whether each TCR beta V gene segment behaved as functional or pseudogenic. Donor age, sex, ethnicity and CMV serostatus were compiled together with the repertoire data. Around 320 gigabases of sequencing data and 70 million to 100 million unique TCR sequences were included in an early release covering roughly 700 HLA-typed donors. In the later analysis, no new phenotypic data were used to find candidate immune exposures; instead, reliance was placed on TCR beta sequences and their occurrence across donors. To predict cytomegalovirus infection status, the study combined high-throughput TCR immunosequencing, statistical association of individual TCRs with disease status, and machine learning. The study was designed to test whether signatures of past pathogen exposure could be identified by cataloging public T cell receptors. The number of typed donors differed by locus: roughly 620-630 for A, B, C, DRB1 and DQB1; some 500 for DQA1; about 600 for DPA1; and some 430 for DPB1. Among about 390 genotyped donors of the cohort, an average of around 240,000 unique TCR beta nucleotide sequences were sequenced per donor, around 18% of them non-productive. The T cell repertoires of 666 subjects were profiled by immunosequencing and related to cytomegalovirus serostatus. A later genetic analysis took genome-wide SNP genotypes for 398 of the 666 donors and used that subset as a discovery cohort. Both class I and class II loci were covered by HLA typing, at four-digit resolution. All discovery cohort repertoires had been generated using a single sequencing platform. In a later analysis, previously published TCR beta repertoires from hundreds of donors were re-analyzed and high-resolution HLA genotyping was added so that TCR occurrence patterns could be studied. Of the 398 genotyped donors, around 81% fell in the genetic ancestry cluster associated with self-reported Caucasian donors. In addition to the first cohort of about 650 subjects, a separate validation cohort of over 90 different subjects was used.

The germline V gene specifies SNHLY as CDR1 and FYNNEI as CDR2. The CDR3 measures 13 amino acids from cysteine to phenylalanine. Just the 39-base CDR3 DNA is kept, in frame starting at base 1. V and J lose 9 bases and 8 bases, and a span of 17 bases separates them. The research as a whole found: In this cohort, only TCR beta chains were sequenced, and detectable features were limited by the absence of alpha or paired-chain data. The presence/absence analyses assumed that sequencing depth was roughly uniform across donors, and that assumption may not be true. A later analysis reported that several top co-occurrence clusters appeared linked to parvovirus B19, influenza, CMV and Epstein-Barr virus. A further reported finding was that TCR beta sequences accurately predicted the HLA-A and HLA-B alleles for most subjects in the first cohort. Because counts were too low, approximately 15 rarely observed V segments, including chromosome 9 orphons, were excluded from the earlier analysis of 587 of the donors. A total of 150 to 200 TCR beta chains were listed by the study as associated with cytomegalovirus. A few of the identified cytomegalovirus-associated TCR beta chains were confirmed in vitro to be specific for cytomegalovirus antigens. The only immune exposure information available for the cohort was CMV serostatus. In a later genetic analysis, fewer N-insertions in productive TCRs were reported among donors in an Asian-associated ancestry cluster than the roughly 640-donor mean. In a later analysis, TCR association rates were found to vary across HLA loci, with the most associated TCRs seen for DRB1 alleles and the fewest for HLA-C alleles. Compared with equally common non-associated chains, HLA-associated TCR beta chains in a later analysis were more clonally expanded and had lower generation probabilities. In a later genetic analysis, a missense DCLRE1C variant was associated with V-gene and J-gene trimming of TCR beta chains, and the association was replicated in an independent cohort. According to the authors, the approach could potentially be generalized to other disease states and immunological phenotypes. Correlated functional status among segregating V segments might reflect linkage disequilibrium, but an unknown experimental factor could not be ruled out. A cluster of highly shared sequence variants was judged likely to represent a technical artifact of the sequencing pipeline. A later analysis associated 16,951 TCR beta sequences with specific HLA alleles at a false discovery rate of 0.05. When HLA alleles, especially DR and DQ, strongly co-occurred, attributing TCR associations to individual alleles was difficult. Broadly in line with IMGT annotations, most TCR beta V segments showed up in productive rearrangements about 90% or about 30% of the time in an earlier analysis of approximately 640 of the donors. Because HLA typing was unavailable for some donors at each locus, only the typed subset was used in association tests. Most TCR sequences were observed very rarely across donors, whereas some public TCRs were present in many individuals. The classifier was reported to diagnose cytomegalovirus status with high specificity and sensitivity in both the original cohort and the validation cohort. A later analysis found that most CMV-associated TCR beta chains appeared HLA-restricted, with HLA associations seemingly driven largely by CMV exposure. The 87-base-pair reads could not distinguish some IMGT-functional V segments, including TRBV6-2 and TRBV6-3, so those segments were excluded.

Library prep was done by the immunoSEQ multiplex PCR assay. For the multiplex PCR, a mixture combining 60 forward primers for TCR Vbeta segments and 13 reverse primers for TCR Jbeta segments was used. A multiplex PCR assay on genomic DNA amplified the CDR3 region of rearranged TCR beta genes. On the Illumina HiSeq System, the amplified TCR beta libraries were sequenced as 87-base-pair reads. Per the source publication's procedure: A later analysis tallied 75 million to 85 million unique TCR beta chains across the 700 or so repertoires, and approximately 12 million of those chains were shared by two or more donors. A nearest-neighbor algorithm error-corrected the raw reads and collapsed the reads into unique sequences, merging closely related sequences to remove PCR and sequencing errors. CDR3 sequences were aligned to IMGT reference sequences to assign V, D and J gene segments. For a sequence to be retained, a match of at least six nucleotides to both a V gene segment and a J gene segment was required. A rearrangement was called productive if the CDR3 had no stop codons and remained in frame with V and J, and every other rearrangement was called non-productive. CDR3 was defined according to IMGT convention as the region running from the second conserved V-encoded cysteine to the conserved J-encoded phenylalanine. The earlier analysis of 550 to 650 of the donors excluded any sequence lacking an unambiguous match to a single V gene segment. An earlier analysis of just under 600 of the donors called V segments functional above 56.7% productive rearrangements and segregating when the between-donor standard deviation exceeded 5%. To diagnose cytomegalovirus status from the catalog of TCR beta chain sequences, a statistical classification framework was built. In a later analysis, TCR nucleotide sequences were compared against IMGT/GENE-DB human TR gene sequences so that V and J genes could be assigned. Using the TCRdist pipeline, a later analysis assigned CDR3 sequences along with most-parsimonious VDJ recombination scenarios. In a later analysis, each TCR beta chain was defined by its CDR3 amino acid sequence together with its V-gene family, and reads lacking a unique V-gene family were excluded. In a later analysis, around 600 highly shared, low-generation-probability nucleotide sequences were removed to address suspected cross-contamination and a sequencing artifact. In a later analysis, a clonal expansion index for each public chain was calculated from normalized within-repertoire ranks of inferred template counts. Generation probabilities in a later analysis came from a VDJ recombination model fitted to out-of-frame rearrangements, and those results were checked against IGoR. In a later analysis, hypergeometric tests were used to score TCR-TCR, TCR-HLA and TCR-CMV co-occurrence, with a repertoire-size bias correction applied to TCR pairs. In a later analysis, false discovery rates were estimated by permuting HLA or CMV assignments 20 times. In a later analysis, co-occurring TCRs were grouped using DBSCAN, and TCRdist sequence similarity was added for clustering within HLA-allele-positive subsets. Repertoires with fewer than 30,000 or more than 120,000 public chains, plus five repertoires with anomalous nucleotide sharing, were excluded from co-occurrence clustering. The source is immuneACCESS, and TCRdb retained only in-frame sequences with V and J called. Part of the clones is not carried over; for the studies checked, unresolved V genes explain less than half of this, and the remainder is unexplained. V and J calls and clone size are given by that table; D and trimming were obtained from the DNA. The table for this sample lists more than 100,000 clones. 3.6% of the sample is in the top ten clones.

The cohort consisted of hundreds of healthy bone marrow donors. At the time of sampling, all cohort members were nominally healthy, though unrecorded immune exposures were likely present. The donor was CMV seronegative and belonged to the group of 352 seronegative cohort members. A peripheral blood sample was provided by each donor, and peripheral blood mononuclear cells were used for TCR beta sequencing. The Qiagen DNeasy Blood Extraction Kit was used to extract genomic DNA from the blood cell samples. The rearranged segments are TRBV2 and TRBJ1-3; TRBD1 is perhaps the D gene, given 6 matching bases. The sequenced sample was PBMCs. This clonotype was obtained from a man aged 18 to 29 in good health and CMV-seronegative. The encoded CDR3 is CASQGPLSDTIYF. In nucleotides, the sequence is TGTGCCAGTCAGGGGCCATTATCGGACACCATATATTTT.